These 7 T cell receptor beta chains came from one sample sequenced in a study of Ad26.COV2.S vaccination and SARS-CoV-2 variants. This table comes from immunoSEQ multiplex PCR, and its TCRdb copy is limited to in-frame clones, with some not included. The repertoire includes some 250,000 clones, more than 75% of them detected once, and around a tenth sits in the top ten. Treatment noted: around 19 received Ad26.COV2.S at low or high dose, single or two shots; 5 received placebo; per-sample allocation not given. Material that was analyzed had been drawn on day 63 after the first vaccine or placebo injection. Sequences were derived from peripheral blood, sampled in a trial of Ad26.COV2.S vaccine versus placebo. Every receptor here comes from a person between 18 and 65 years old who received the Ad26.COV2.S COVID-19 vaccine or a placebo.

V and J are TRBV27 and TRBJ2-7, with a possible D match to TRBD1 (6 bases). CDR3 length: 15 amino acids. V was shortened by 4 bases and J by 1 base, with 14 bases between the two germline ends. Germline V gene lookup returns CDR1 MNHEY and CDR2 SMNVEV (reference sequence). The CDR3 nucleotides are TGTGCCAGCAGTTCCGGGACAATCAAATCCTACGAGCAGTACTTC. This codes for CASSSGTIKSYEQYF.

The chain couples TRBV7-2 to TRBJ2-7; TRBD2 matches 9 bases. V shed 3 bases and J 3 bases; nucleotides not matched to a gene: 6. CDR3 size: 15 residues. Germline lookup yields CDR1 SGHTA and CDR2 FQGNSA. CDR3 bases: TGTGCCAGCAGCTTTAGTACAGCGGGGGGCTACGAGCAGTACTTC. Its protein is CASSFSTAGGYEQYF.

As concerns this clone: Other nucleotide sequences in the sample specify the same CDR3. The CDR3 region has the DNA TGTGCCAGCAGCACAACCTACGAGCAGTACTTC. Residues: CASSTTYEQYF. The rearrangement uses TRBV7-2 and TRBJ2-7; D call uncertain. The CDR3 sequence is 11 residues long. CDR1 and CDR2 from the germline V gene are SGHTA and FQGNSA. Deletions cut 5 bases from V and 2 bases from J, with 4 bases between.

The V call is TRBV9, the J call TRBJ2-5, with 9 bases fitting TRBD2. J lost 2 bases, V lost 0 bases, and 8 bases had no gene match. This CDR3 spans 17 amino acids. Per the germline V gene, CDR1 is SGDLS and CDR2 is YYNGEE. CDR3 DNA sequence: TGTGCCAGCAGCGTAGCTGGAGTAGCGGGGGCTCAAGAGACCCAGTACTTC. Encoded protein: CASSVAGVAGAQETQYF.

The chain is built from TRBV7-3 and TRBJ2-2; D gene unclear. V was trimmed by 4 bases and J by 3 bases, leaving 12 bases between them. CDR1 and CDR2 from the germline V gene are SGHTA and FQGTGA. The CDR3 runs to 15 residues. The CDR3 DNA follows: TGTGCCAGCAGCTCCTCAGACTCGTACACCGGGGAGCTGTTTTTT. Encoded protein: CASSSSDSYTGELFF.

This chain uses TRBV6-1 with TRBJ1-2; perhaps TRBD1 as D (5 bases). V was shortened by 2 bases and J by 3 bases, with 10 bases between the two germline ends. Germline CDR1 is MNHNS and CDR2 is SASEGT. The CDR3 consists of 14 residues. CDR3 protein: CASSERNRHYGYTF. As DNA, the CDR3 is TGTGCCAGCAGTGAAAGGAACAGGCACTATGGCTACACCTTC.

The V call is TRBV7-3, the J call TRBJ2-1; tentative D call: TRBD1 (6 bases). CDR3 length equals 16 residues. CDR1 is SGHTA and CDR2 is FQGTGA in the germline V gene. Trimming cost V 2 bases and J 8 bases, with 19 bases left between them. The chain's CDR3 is CASSLYPEQGSHEQFF. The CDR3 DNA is TGTGCCAGCAGCTTATACCCGGAACAGGGCAGCCATGAGCAGTTCTTC.